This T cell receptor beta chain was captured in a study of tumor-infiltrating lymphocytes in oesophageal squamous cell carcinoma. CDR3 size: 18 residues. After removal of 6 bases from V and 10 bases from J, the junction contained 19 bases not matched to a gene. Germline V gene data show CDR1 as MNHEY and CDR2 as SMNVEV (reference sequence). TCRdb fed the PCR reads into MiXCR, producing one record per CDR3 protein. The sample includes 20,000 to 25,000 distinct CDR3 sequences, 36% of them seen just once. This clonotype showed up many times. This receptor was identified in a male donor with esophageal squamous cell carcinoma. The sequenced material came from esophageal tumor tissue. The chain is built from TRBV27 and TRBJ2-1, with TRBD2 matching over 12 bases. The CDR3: CASSPPLRLAGVPGEQFF. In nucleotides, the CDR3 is TGTGCCAGCAGCCCTCCACTAAGACTAGCGGGAGTCCCTGGGGAGCAGTTCTTC.